Presented here are 10 T cell receptor beta chains from one specimen sequenced in a study of CD4 T cells in relation to SARS-CoV-2 and coronaviruses. Sequenced by immunoSEQ multiplex PCR; TCRdb stores in-frame clones only, minus some. The sample yields about 11,000 clones, over 70% seen once. Unexposed donor CD4+ T cells date from 2011-2018, before the COVID-19 pandemic. CD4+ T cells were isolated from the cells after around eleven days of culture. Their antigen targets remain unknown. Sequenced input: CD4+ T cells from PBMCs, cultured in vitro. All receptors come from a human donor in good health.

This clone appeared a single time. The chain has TRBV19 and TRBJ1-2; TRBD1 is a possible D gene (6 bases). The CDR3 runs to 14 residues. Germline CDR1 reads LNHDA; CDR2 reads SQIVND (reference sequence). The V and J ends lost 9 bases and 5 bases respectively, with 19 bases between them. CDR3 coding DNA: TGTGCCAGCGCTGAGGGACGGGGGCAGTATGGCTACACCTTC. It specifies CASAEGRGQYGYTF.

The rearrangement uses TRBV3-1 (or the pseudogene TRBV3-2) and TRBJ1-4, with D maybe TRBD1 (5 bases). V was pared by 2 bases and J by 6 bases, with 13 bases between. This CDR3 has 15 amino acids. Germline V lookup: CDR1 LGHDT, CDR2 YNNKEL (reference sequence). The CDR3 sequence is CASSQNLGLDEKLFF. The DNA for the CDR3 is TGTGCCAGCAGCCAAAACCTGGGGCTGGATGAAAAACTGTTTTTT.

This clone was observed a handful of times. V is TRBV3-1 (or the pseudogene TRBV3-2) and J is TRBJ1-2; no clear D gene. The CDR3 has 14 residues. Germline CDR1 LGHDT, CDR2 YNNKEL (reference sequence). V lost 0 bases and J 7 bases, leaving 12 bases between the germline ends. The CDR3 loop is CASSQDLGSGGYTF. In nucleotides, the CDR3 is TGTGCCAGCAGCCAAGATCTGGGCTCAGGTGGCTACACCTTC.

V gene TRBV28 combines with J gene TRBJ2-7; the match to TRBD1 covers 9 bases. The V gene's germline CDR1 is MDHEN and CDR2 SYDVKM. The ends lost 3 bases at V and 6 bases at J; junction bases unmatched: 3. This CDR3 is built from 13 residues. The CDR3 reads CASSFGTGLEQYF. The CDR3 bases are TGTGCCAGCAGTTTCGGGACAGGGCTCGAGCAGTACTTC.

V usage is TRBV7-8 and J usage is TRBJ2-5, with D uncertain. Germline V lookup: CDR1 SGHVS, CDR2 FQNEAQ. Trimming pared 0 bases from V and 4 bases from J, leaving 15 bases between. The CDR3 is 16 residues long. The chain's CDR3 is CASSLAPRSVGETQYF. The CDR3, as DNA: TGTGCCAGCAGCTTAGCCCCGAGGTCGGTCGGAGAGACCCAGTACTTC.

This sequence joins TRBV4-3 and TRBJ1-3; D not certain. Germline V gives CDR1 LGHNA, CDR2 YSLEER. CDR3 length: 16 residues. The V end lost 1 base, the J end lost 0 bases, and 10 bases lay between the germline ends. The CDR3 DNA reads TGCGCCAGCAGCCAAGCTTGGTCGGACTCTGGAAACACCATATATTTT. It specifies CASSQAWSDSGNTIYF.

The gene calls are TRBV3-1 (or the pseudogene TRBV3-2) and TRBJ2-5; D tentatively fits TRBD1 or TRBD2 (5 bases each). There are 19 residues in the CDR3. Trimming stripped 1 base from V and 2 bases from J, with 23 bases between. Germline V lookup: CDR1 LGHDT, CDR2 YNNKEL (reference sequence). Here the CDR3 reads CASSQVLGASPLGQETQYF. CDR3 coding DNA: TGTGCCAGCAGCCAAGTTTTAGGGGCTTCCCCACTAGGGCAAGAGACCCAGTACTTC.

The chain recombines TRBV29-1 with TRBJ2-3, with TRBD1 as a possible D gene (6 bases). The V end lost 7 bases, the J end lost 5 bases, and 10 bases lay between the germline ends. The germline V gene has CDR1 SQVTM and CDR2 ANQGSEA. This CDR3 spans 11 amino acids. CDR3 region: CSATGLDTQYF. The CDR3 coding sequence is TGCAGCGCAACAGGGCTAGATACGCAGTATTTT.

The chain carries TRBV2 and TRBJ2-3; unclear D gene. The V end was cut by 7 bases, the J end by 2 bases, with 10 bases between. Germline V gene lookup returns CDR1 SNHLY and CDR2 FYNNEI. The CDR3 length is 13 residues. CDR3 coding DNA: TGTGCCAGCATGAGTGGGCCCACAGATACGCAGTATTTT. It codes for CASMSGPTDTQYF.

The chain has TRBV6-6 and TRBJ1-2; 8 positions match TRBD1. V gave up 6 bases and J gave up 5 bases; unmatched junction bases: 8. From germline, CDR1 is MNHNY and CDR2 SVGAGI (reference sequence). CDR3 length equals 14 residues. The CDR3 DNA follows: TGTGCCAGCAGGACAGGGGAAGGTTTGTATGGCTACACCTTC. Protein product: CASRTGEGLYGYTF.